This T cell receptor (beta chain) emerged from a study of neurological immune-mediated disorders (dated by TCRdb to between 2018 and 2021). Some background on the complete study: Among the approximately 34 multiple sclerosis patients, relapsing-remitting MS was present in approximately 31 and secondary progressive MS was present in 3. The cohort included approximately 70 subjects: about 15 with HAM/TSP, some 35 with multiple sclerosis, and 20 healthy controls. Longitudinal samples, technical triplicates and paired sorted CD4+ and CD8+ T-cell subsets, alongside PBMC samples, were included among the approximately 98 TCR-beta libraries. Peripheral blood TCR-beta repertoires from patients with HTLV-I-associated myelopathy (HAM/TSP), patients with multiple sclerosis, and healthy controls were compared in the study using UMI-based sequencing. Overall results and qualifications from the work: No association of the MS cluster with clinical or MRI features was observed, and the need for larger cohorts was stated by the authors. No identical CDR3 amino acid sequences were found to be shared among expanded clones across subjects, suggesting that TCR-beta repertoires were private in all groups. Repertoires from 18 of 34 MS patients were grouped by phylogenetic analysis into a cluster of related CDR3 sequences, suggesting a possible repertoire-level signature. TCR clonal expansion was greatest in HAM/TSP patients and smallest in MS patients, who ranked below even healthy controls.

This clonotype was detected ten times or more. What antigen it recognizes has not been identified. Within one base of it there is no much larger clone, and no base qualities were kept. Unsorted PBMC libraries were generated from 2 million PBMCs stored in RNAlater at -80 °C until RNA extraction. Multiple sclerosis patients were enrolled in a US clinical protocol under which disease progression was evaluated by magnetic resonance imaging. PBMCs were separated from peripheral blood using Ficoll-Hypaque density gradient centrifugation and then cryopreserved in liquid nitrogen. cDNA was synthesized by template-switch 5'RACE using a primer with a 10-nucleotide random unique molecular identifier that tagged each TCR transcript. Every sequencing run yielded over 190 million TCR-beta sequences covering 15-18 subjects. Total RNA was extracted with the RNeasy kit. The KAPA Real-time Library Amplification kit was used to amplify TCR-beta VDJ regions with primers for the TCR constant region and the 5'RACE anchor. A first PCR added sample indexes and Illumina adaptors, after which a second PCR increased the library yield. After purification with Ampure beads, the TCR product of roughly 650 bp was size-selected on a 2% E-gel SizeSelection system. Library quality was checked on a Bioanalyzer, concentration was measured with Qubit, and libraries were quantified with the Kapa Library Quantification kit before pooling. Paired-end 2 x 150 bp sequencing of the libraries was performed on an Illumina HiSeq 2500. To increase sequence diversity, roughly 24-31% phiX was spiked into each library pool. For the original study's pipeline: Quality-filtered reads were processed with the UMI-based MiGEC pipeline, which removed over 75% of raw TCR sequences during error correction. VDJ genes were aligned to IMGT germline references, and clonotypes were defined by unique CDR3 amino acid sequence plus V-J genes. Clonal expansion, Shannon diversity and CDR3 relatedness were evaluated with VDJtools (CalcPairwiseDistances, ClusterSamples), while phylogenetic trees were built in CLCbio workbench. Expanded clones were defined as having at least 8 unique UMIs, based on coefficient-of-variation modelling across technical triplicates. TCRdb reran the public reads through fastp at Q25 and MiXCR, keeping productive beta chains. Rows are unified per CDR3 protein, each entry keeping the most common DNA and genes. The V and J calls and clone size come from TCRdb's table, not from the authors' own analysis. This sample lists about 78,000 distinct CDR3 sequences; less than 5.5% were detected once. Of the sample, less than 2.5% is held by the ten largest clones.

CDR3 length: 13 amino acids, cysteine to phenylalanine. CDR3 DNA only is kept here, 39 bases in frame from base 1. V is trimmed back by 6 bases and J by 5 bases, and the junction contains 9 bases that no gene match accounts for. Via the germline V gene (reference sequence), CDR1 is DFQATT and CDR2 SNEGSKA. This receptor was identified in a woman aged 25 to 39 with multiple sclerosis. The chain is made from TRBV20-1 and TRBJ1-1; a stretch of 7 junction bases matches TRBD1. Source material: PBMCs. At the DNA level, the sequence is TGCAGTGCCAAGGGACAGCCCGAGACTGAAGCTTTCTTT. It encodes CSAKGQPETEAFF.